Below are 29 T cell receptor beta chains sequenced from a single sample in a study of blood T cells in healthy people across ages. A J-beta primer mix and a sample-barcoded 5' primer were used in a second PCR of about 7 to 11 cycles. TCRdb processed the 5' RACE reads anew with MiXCR; each CDR3 protein has one entry. The data show 910,000 or so distinct CDR3 sequences, with just over 50% seen just once and 20% to 25% held by the top ten. The sequenced material came from blood. These receptors all stem from a woman aged 60-70 years in good health.

V gene TRBV7-9 combines with J gene TRBJ2-1; perhaps D is TRBD1 or TRBD2 (5 bases each). The V and J ends lost 5 bases and 8 bases respectively, with 13 bases between them. In germline, CDR1 is SEHNR, CDR2 FQNEAQ (reference sequence). This CDR3 is built from 13 residues. CDR3 bases: TGTGCCAGCAGCCCTGGGACCCGGTATGAGCAGTTCTTC. This codes for CASSPGTRYEQFF.

The chain has TRBV27 and TRBJ2-3; TRBD2 matches 11 bases. The CDR3 contains 17 residues. Trimming took 2 bases from V and 3 from J; bases not matched to a gene: 7. Germline V gene data show CDR1 as MNHEY and CDR2 as SMNVEV (reference sequence). CDR3 protein: CASSLTLASGRTDTQYF. CDR3 DNA sequence: TGTGCCAGCAGTTTAACTCTCGCTAGCGGGAGGACAGATACGCAGTATTTT.

The rearrangement links TRBV6-2 or TRBV6-3 to TRBJ2-7; D may be TRBD2 (5 bases). The V end was cut by 0 bases, the J end by 3 bases, with 18 bases between. The CDR3 spans 17 residues. From germline, CDR1 is MNHEY and CDR2 SVGEGT. As DNA, the CDR3 is TGTGCCAGCAGTTACTCGCAAAGGCTAGCTGTTGGCTACGAGCAGTACTTC. It encodes CASSYSQRLAVGYEQYF.

As concerns this clonotype: The junction differs from germline at one of its ends, possibly a read error. The chain couples TRBV11-2 to TRBJ2-5, with 7 bases lining up with TRBD2. The germline gives CDR1 SGHAT, CDR2 FQNNGV. CDR3 length: 15 amino acids. This chain's CDR3 is CANSLGRIAGETQYF. In DNA form, the CDR3 reads TGTGCCAACAGCTTAGGTCGAATAGCGGGAGAGACCCAGTACTTC.

This chain connects TRBV12-3 or TRBV12-4 to TRBJ2-3, with TRBD1 matching over 7 bases. With V trimmed by 7 bases and J by 4 bases, 8 bases remained unmatched. The CDR3 length is 14 residues. The CDR3, as DNA: TGTGCCAGCACCCTGACAGGGAGCCCAGATACGCAGTATTTT. As protein: CASTLTGSPDTQYF.

CDR3: CSARKLTGFGNTIYF. In DNA form, the CDR3 reads TGCAGTGCTAGAAAACTGACCGGGTTTGGAAACACCATATATTTT. The chain links TRBV20-1 to TRBJ1-3, with D uncertain. Looked up from germline, CDR1 is DFQATT and CDR2 is SNEGSKA (reference sequence). V was clipped by 2 bases and J by 3 bases, with 14 bases between them. The CDR3 sequence is 15 residues long.

V usage is TRBV11-2 and J usage is TRBJ2-3, with TRBD2 as a possible D gene (6 bases). The V end was cut by 0 bases, the J end by 0 bases, with 10 bases between. Germline V gives CDR1 SGHAT, CDR2 FQNNGV. The CDR3 spans 16 residues. Written as DNA, the CDR3 is TGTGCCAGCAGCTTAGAAGGCGGGATGAGCACAGATACGCAGTATTTT. It specifies CASSLEGGMSTDTQYF.

This chain links TRBV20-1 with TRBJ2-7; no reliable D call. CDR1 is DFQATT, CDR2 SNEGSKA, per germline (reference sequence). The germline V and J ends were trimmed by 2 bases and 3 bases, with 8 bases remaining between them. The CDR3 is made up of 12 amino acids. DNA of the CDR3: TGCAGTGCTAGACGGCTTATCTACGAGCAGTACTTC. This codes for CSARRLIYEQYF.

In its sample, this clonotype was seen a few times. The V gene is TRBV27, the J gene TRBJ2-1; no reliable D call. This CDR3 is 14 amino acids long. Trimming removed 6 bases from V and 3 bases from J, with 12 bases in between. The germline gives CDR1 MNHEY, CDR2 SMNVEV (reference sequence). The CDR3 DNA sequence: TGTGCCAGCAGCTACAGACTTAACTACAATGAGCAGTTCTTC. It is translated as CASSYRLNYNEQFF.

V usage is TRBV5-1 and J usage is TRBJ2-3, with D unresolved. The CDR3 extends over 19 amino acids. Looked up from germline, CDR1 is SGHRS and CDR2 is YFSETQ. With 1 base removed from V and 0 bases from J, the gap between germline ends came to 21 bases. CDR3 region: CASSLQVLNLRSSTDTQYF. In DNA, the CDR3 is TGCGCCAGCAGCTTGCAGGTGCTTAACCTTAGATCTAGCACAGATACGCAGTATTTT.

This clonotype was seen a few times. CDR3 DNA: TGTGCCAGCAGTCCCATTGTCGGGCTTGAGACCCAGTACTTC. Residues: CASSPIVGLETQYF. J is TRBJ2-5 and V is TRBV27, with no clear D. The CDR3 sequence is 14 residues long. V lost 5 bases to trimming and J lost 5 bases, with 15 bases between them. Germline V gene data show CDR1 as MNHEY and CDR2 as SMNVEV (reference sequence).

The chain has TRBV3-1 and TRBJ2-1, with 7 bases lining up with TRBD2. This CDR3 contains 16 residues. Looked up from germline, CDR1 is LGHDT and CDR2 is YNNKEL (reference sequence). V was pared by 4 bases and J by 3 bases, with 9 bases of the junction left unmatched. The CDR3 coding sequence is TGTGCCAGCAGCCCGTGCAGACTAGCAGACTACAATGAGCAGTTCTTC. Residues: CASSPCRLADYNEQFF.

The rearrangement joins TRBV25-1 to TRBJ1-1, with D possibly being TRBD1 (6 bases). This CDR3 contains 14 residues. V was shortened by 3 bases and J by 4 bases, with 12 bases between the two germline ends. CDR1 is MGHDK and CDR2 is SYGVNS in the germline V gene. This CDR3 reads CASSDPGVRTEAFF. As DNA, the CDR3 is TGTGCCAGCAGTGACCCAGGGGTACGCACTGAAGCTTTCTTT. Full variable domain (remainder filled in from reference TRBV25-1 and TRBJ1-1): EADIYQTPRYLVIGTGKKITLECSQTMGHDKMYWYQQDPGMELHLIHYSYGVNSTEKGDLSSESTVSRIRTEHFPLTLESARPSHTSQYLCASSDPGVRTEAFFGQGTRLTVV.

Only a few counts were recorded for this clonotype. The chain has TRBV4-1 and TRBJ2-5; 8 bases fit TRBD2. The CDR3 consists of 15 residues. Per germline, CDR1 MGHRA and CDR2 YSYEKL. V lost 2 bases to trimming and J lost 2 bases; unmatched junction nucleotides: 4. The CDR3 nucleotides are TGCGCCAGCAGCCAACTCACTAGCGGTCAAGAGACCCAGTACTTC. This codes for CASSQLTSGQETQYF.

The table lists this clonotype with a few counts. V is TRBV24-1 and J is TRBJ2-3; 13 nucleotides line up with TRBD2. The germline V gene has CDR1 KGHDR and CDR2 SFDVKD. With 4 bases clipped from V and 5 bases from J, the junction kept 8 bases outside the gene matches. This CDR3 has 17 residues. CDR3 nucleotide sequence: TGTGCCACCAGTGACCAACTAGCGGGAGGGCCAAGAGATACGCAGTATTTT. It encodes CATSDQLAGGPRDTQYF.

This clonotype was counted at least ten times. V gene TRBV24-1 combines with J gene TRBJ2-7, with D unresolved. This CDR3 is built from 12 residues. V gave up 6 bases and J gave up 7 bases, with 12 bases separating them. The V gene's germline CDR1 is KGHDR and CDR2 SFDVKD. The CDR3 DNA reads TGTGCCACCAGTTCATGGGCCGGGGAGCAGTACTTC. Its translation: CATSSWAGEQYF.

V usage is TRBV12-3 or TRBV12-4 and J usage is TRBJ2-7; TRBD2 aligns across 9 bases. This CDR3 is built from 15 residues. J was trimmed by 0 bases and V by 3 bases; bases with no gene match: 3. The CDR3 coding sequence is TGTGCCAGCAGTTTCATGGGACTAGCCTCCTACGAGCAGTACTTC. Protein sequence: CASSFMGLASYEQYF.

This chain joins TRBV4-1 and TRBJ2-7; D might be TRBD1 or TRBD2, each matching 5 bases. The V and J ends lost 3 bases and 2 bases respectively, with 14 bases between them. CDR1 is MGHRA, CDR2 YSYEKL, per germline. The CDR3 contains 15 residues. CDR3 loop: CASSHRRDVPYEQYF. As DNA, the CDR3 is TGCGCCAGCAGCCATCGCCGGGACGTCCCCTACGAGCAGTACTTC.

This clonotype has just a few counts. V and J are TRBV12-3 or TRBV12-4 and TRBJ1-4; D remains ambiguous. The length of the CDR3 is 14 residues. Trimming pared 6 bases from V and 8 bases from J, leaving 16 bases between. In DNA form, the CDR3 reads TGTGCCAGCAGCTTCGCCGGTCGGAGCGAAAAACTGTTTTTT. Its protein is CASSFAGRSEKLFF.

The CDR3 is CASRAGSINNEQFF. In DNA, the CDR3 is TGTGCCAGCAGGGCAGGGAGTATAAACAATGAGCAGTTCTTC. This chain connects TRBV9 to TRBJ2-1; D tentatively reads TRBD1 or TRBD2 (5 bases each). In germline, CDR1 is SGDLS, CDR2 YYNGEE. CDR3 length equals 14 residues. Trimming shortened V by 5 bases and J by 5 bases, and 14 bases separated the two germline ends.

This clonotype occurred a few times. This chain connects TRBV5-1 to TRBJ2-5; tentatively, D is TRBD1 (6 bases). TRBJ2-7 matches the DNA end more closely, so the J call is doubtful. This CDR3 comprises 13 residues. CDR1 is SGHRS and CDR2 is YFSETQ in the germline V gene. The CDR3 region is CASRTGPPYEQYF. The CDR3 DNA reads as TGCGCCAGCAGGACAGGTCCCCCCTACGAGCAGTACTTC.

V and J are TRBV27 and TRBJ1-2; a weak D match, TRBD1 (5 bases). This CDR3 comprises 16 residues. Germline CDR1 MNHEY, CDR2 SMNVEV (reference sequence). Trimming left V 2 bases short and J 7 bases short, with 20 bases between. The CDR3 sequence is CASSLSSEGRLRGYTF. In nucleotides, the CDR3 is TGTGCCAGCAGTTTAAGTAGTGAGGGGCGATTACGTGGCTACACCTTC.

This clonotype was detected many times. J is TRBJ2-5 and V is TRBV27; D remains ambiguous. The germline V gene encodes CDR1 MNHEY and CDR2 SMNVEV (reference sequence). This CDR3 spans 14 amino acids. V gave up 3 bases and J gave up 5 bases, with 13 bases separating them. The CDR3 loop reads CASSLSISGETQYF. CDR3 DNA sequence: TGTGCCAGCAGTTTGTCCATATCCGGCGAGACCCAGTACTTC.

The V gene is TRBV11-2, the J gene TRBJ1-1, with no clear D. V lost 5 bases to trimming and J lost 1 base, with 8 bases between them. In germline, CDR1 is SGHAT, CDR2 FQNNGV. The CDR3 is 13 amino acids. The CDR3 nucleotides read TGTGCCAGCAGCCTTGAGCAGAACACTGAAGCTTTCTTT. The encoded protein is CASSLEQNTEAFF.

This rearrangement joins TRBV6-2 or TRBV6-3 to TRBJ2-7; 7 nucleotides match TRBD1. CDR1 MNHEY and CDR2 SVGEGT come from the germline V gene. The CDR3 has 13 amino acids. V trimming: 10 bases; J trimming: 3 bases; junction bases outside the gene matches: 9. The CDR3 sequence is CATATGNLYEQYF. CDR3 coding DNA: TGTGCCACCGCGACAGGGAACCTCTACGAGCAGTACTTC.

The chain couples TRBV7-2 to TRBJ1-5; no reliable D call. The germline V gene encodes CDR1 SGHTA and CDR2 FQGNSA. V was clipped by 6 bases and J by 15 bases, with 15 bases between them. The CDR3 loop spans 11 amino acids. CDR3 region: CASSQQSKLHF. DNA of the CDR3: TGTGCCAGCAGTCAACAGTCGAAATTGCATTTT.

V and J are TRBV4-2 and TRBJ2-7; TRBD2 aligns across 11 bases. Germline CDR1 and CDR2: LGHNA and YNFKEQ. J lost 5 bases, V lost 0 bases, and 6 bases had no gene match. This CDR3 region has 16 residues. In DNA form, the CDR3 reads TGTGCCAGCAGCCAAGATTGGGTAGCGGGAGGGCACGAGCAGTACTTC. This encodes CASSQDWVAGGHEQYF.

Points on this clonotype: A read error may account for a junction end that differs from germline. For the CDR3, the DNA is TGCGCCCGCAGCCACCGACTAGCGGGAGGGAATGAGCAGTTCTTC. It specifies CARSHRLAGGNEQFF. The chain couples TRBV4-1 to TRBJ2-1, with 14 bases that match TRBD2. Germline lookup yields CDR1 MGHRA and CDR2 YSYEKL. CDR3 size: 15 residues.

The J gene is TRBJ2-7, the V gene TRBV28; 8 bases match TRBD1. The CDR3 contains 15 residues. The J segment lost 2 bases and the V segment lost 6 bases, leaving 9 bases of the junction unmatched. Germline CDR1 is MDHEN and CDR2 is SYDVKM. CDR3 in amino acids: CASRSGAGGAYEQYF. Written as DNA, the CDR3 is TGTGCCAGCAGAAGTGGGGCAGGGGGCGCCTACGAGCAGTACTTC.